The next 10 T cell receptor beta chains were all read from a single sample in a study of T cell responses to AZD1222 COVID-19 vaccine. Sequencing used immunoSEQ multiplex PCR; TCRdb keeps in-frame clones, though not all of them. The table includes 150,000 or so clones, approximately 90% detected once. The sample here was peripheral blood, taken on day 0 of AZD1222 vaccination. These receptors were taken from an adult in good health.

The chain links TRBV28 to TRBJ1-3, with D uncertain. Deletions cut 7 bases from V and 1 base from J, with 17 bases between. CDR1 and CDR2 from the germline V gene are MDHEN and SYDVKM. The CDR3 contains 16 residues. The CDR3 loop is CASTFGSLASGNTIYF. CDR3 DNA: TGTGCCAGCACATTCGGCAGCCTCGCGTCTGGAAACACCATATATTTT.

The chain couples TRBV3-1 (or the pseudogene TRBV3-2) to TRBJ1-4; no clear D gene. Trimming removed 1 base from V and 4 bases from J, with 7 bases in between. CDR3 length: 14 residues. Germline V CDR1 and CDR2: LGHDT, YNNKEL (reference sequence). CDR3: CASSQGYLNEKLFF. The CDR3 bases are TGTGCCAGCAGCCAAGGTTACCTTAATGAAAAACTGTTTTTT.

This clone was counted a single time. The chain combines TRBV28 with TRBJ2-1; no clear D gene. Germline V gene sequence: CDR1 MDHEN, CDR2 SYDVKM. This CDR3 is 17 amino acids long. Trimming took 5 bases from V and 0 from J, leaving 17 bases between them. The CDR3 reads CASSTRGASSSYNEQFF. CDR3 coding DNA: TGTGCCAGCAGTACTCGCGGAGCTTCTAGCTCCTACAATGAGCAGTTCTTC.

The rearrangement links TRBV2 to TRBJ1-3, with 9 bases fitting TRBD1. CDR1 and CDR2 from the germline V gene are SNHLY and FYNNEI. V trimming: 6 bases; J trimming: 1 base; junction bases outside the gene matches: 4. This CDR3 comprises 15 residues. The CDR3 coding sequence is TGTGCCAGCAGACGGACAGGGGCATCTGGAAACACCATATATTTT. As protein: CASRRTGASGNTIYF. The whole variable domain, remainder taken from reference TRBV2 and TRBJ1-3, is EPEVTQTPSHQVTQMGQEVILRCVPISNHLYFYWYRQILGQKVEFLVSFYNNEISEKSEIFDDQFSVERPDGSNFTLKIRSTKLEDSAMYFCASRRTGASGNTIYFGEGSWLTVV.

The V and J genes are TRBV3-1 (or the pseudogene TRBV3-2) and TRBJ1-1; D remains ambiguous. The V end lost 4 bases, the J end lost 3 bases, and 9 bases lay between the germline ends. Germline V gene lookup returns CDR1 LGHDT and CDR2 YNNKEL (reference sequence). The CDR3 has 13 amino acids. The CDR3 DNA reads as TGTGCCAGCAGCCTGTCTTGGGACACTGAAGCTTTCTTT. It codes for CASSLSWDTEAFF.

The genes are TRBV2 and TRBJ1-2; 10 positions agree with TRBD1. Germline assignment: CDR1 SNHLY and CDR2 FYNNEI. V was pared by 0 bases and J by 7 bases, with 11 bases of the junction left unmatched. The CDR3 loop spans 17 amino acids. The DNA for the CDR3 is TGTGCCAGCAGTGAAGCCCCCCACCGACAGGGGGCACGTGGCTACACCTTC. Translating gives CASSEAPHRQGARGYTF.

The chain recombines TRBV19 with TRBJ2-4, with unresolved D. Germline V lookup: CDR1 LNHDA, CDR2 SQIVND (reference sequence). V gave up 8 bases and J gave up 4 bases, with 12 bases separating them. CDR3 length equals 13 residues. The chain's CDR3 is CASREVSKNIQYF. Here the CDR3 DNA reads TGTGCCAGTCGTGAGGTATCTAAAAACATTCAGTACTTC.

The rearrangement links TRBV2 to TRBJ1-5; weak D call: TRBD1 (6 bases). Trimming took 1 base from V and 4 from J, leaving 14 bases between them. CDR1 and CDR2 (germline): SNHLY, FYNNEI. The CDR3 has 16 residues. CDR3 residues: CASSEVGGGRNQPQHF. CDR3 nucleotide sequence: TGTGCCAGCAGTGAAGTAGGGGGAGGACGGAATCAGCCCCAGCATTTT.

The chain recombines TRBV30 with TRBJ1-2; D possibly corresponds to TRBD1 (5 bases). The germline V and J ends were trimmed by 3 bases and 2 bases, with 16 bases remaining between them. Germline V gene data show CDR1 as GTSNPN and CDR2 as SVGIG (reference sequence). The CDR3 is 15 residues long. In DNA form, the CDR3 reads TGTGCCTGGAGGGGACGGGAGTTGGGAAACTATGGCTACACCTTC. It encodes CAWRGRELGNYGYTF. Full variable domain (outside the CDR3, taken from reference TRBV30 and TRBJ1-2): SQTIHQWPATLVQPVGSPLSLECTVEGTSNPNLYWYRQAAGRGLQLLFYSVGIGQISSEVPQNLSASRPQDRQFILSSKKLLLSDSGFYLCAWRGRELGNYGYTFGSGTRLTVV.

This sequence joins TRBV3-1 (or the pseudogene TRBV3-2) and TRBJ2-7; 9 positions agree with TRBD2. After removal of 0 bases from V and 4 bases from J, the junction contained 10 bases not matched to a gene. The V gene's germline CDR1 is LGHDT and CDR2 YNNKEL (reference sequence). This CDR3 spans 17 amino acids. The CDR3 spells CASSQDGEGSGSYEQYF. CDR3 bases: TGTGCCAGCAGCCAAGATGGTGAGGGTAGCGGGAGTTACGAGCAGTACTTC.